This TCR beta chain was profiled in a study of cytomegalovirus exposure and HLA in healthy donors. Overall study results and limits: Rarity held for most TCR sequences, but there were some public TCRs that occurred in many donors.

Germline CDR1 is SGHTA and CDR2 is FQGTGA. V was clipped by 11 bases and J by 0 bases, with 14 bases between them. The CDR3 has 14 amino acids. TCRdb keeps only in-frame clones here, not all; method: immunoSEQ multiplex PCR. The sample yields 55,000 to 75,000 clones, approximately 93% seen once. Remarks on this clone: Its antigen remains unidentified.

V usage is TRBV7-3 and J usage is TRBJ2-4; D is perhaps TRBD2 (5 bases). The sequence derives from a man aged 18 to 29 in good health and CMV-seropositive. Specimen: PBMCs. CDR3 sequence (DNA): TGTGCCTGTAGACTACCATCAGCCAAAAACATTCAGTACTTC. Amino acid sequence: CACRLPSAKNIQYF. Full variable domain (rest looked up from reference TRBV7-3 and TRBJ2-4): GAGVSQTPSNKVTEKGKYVELRCDPISGHTALYWYRQSLGQGPEFLIYFQGTGAADDSGLPNDRFFAVRPEGSVSTLKIQRTERGDSAVYLCACRLPSAKNIQYFGAGTRLSVL.